This T cell receptor (beta chain) emerged from a study of CD8 T cells in ankylosing spondylitis. General observations from the study: The study looked at matched synovial fluid samples from ankylosing spondylitis patients. Disease-linked clones were reported to be significantly enriched there. Disease-linked clones proved CD8+ and comparatively uncommon in peripheral blood. For ankylosing spondylitis blood, a TCR beta motif of under 10 highly homologous variants appeared characteristic.

This clonotype was seen many times. The antigen remains undetermined. Germline CDR1 is SGHRS and CDR2 is YFSETQ. This CDR3 has 14 residues. The ends were cut back, 0 bases at V and 4 bases at J, with 8 bases in the middle. Quantitative 5'-RACE was performed with molecular barcodes, and it yielded the TCR beta libraries. TCRdb recomputed calls from the 5' RACE reads with MiXCR, one row per CDR3 protein. The sample contains fewer than 550,000 distinct CDR3 sequences, approximately 5% of which appear only once. The chain has TRBV5-1 and TRBJ2-1; D unclear. What was sequenced was blood, either unsorted or a sorted T cell fraction (not recorded which). This clonotype originated in a male donor with ankylosing spondylitis. CDR3 in DNA: TGCGCCAGCAGCTTGGCCTTGGGTTACAATGAGCAGTTCTTC. Translating it yields CASSLALGYNEQFF.